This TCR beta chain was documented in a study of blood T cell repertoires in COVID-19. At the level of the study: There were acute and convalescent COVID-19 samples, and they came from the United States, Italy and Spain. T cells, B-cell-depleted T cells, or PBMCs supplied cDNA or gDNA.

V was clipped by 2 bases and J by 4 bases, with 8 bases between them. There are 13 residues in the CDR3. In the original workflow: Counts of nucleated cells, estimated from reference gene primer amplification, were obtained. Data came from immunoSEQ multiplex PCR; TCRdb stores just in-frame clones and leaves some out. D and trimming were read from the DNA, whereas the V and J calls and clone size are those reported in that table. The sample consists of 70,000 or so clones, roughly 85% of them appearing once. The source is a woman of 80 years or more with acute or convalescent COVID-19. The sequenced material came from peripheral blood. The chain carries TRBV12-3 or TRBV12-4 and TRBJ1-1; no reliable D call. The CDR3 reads CASSLTGFTEAFF. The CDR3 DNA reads TGTGCCAGCAGTTTAACGGGGTTCACTGAAGCTTTCTTT.